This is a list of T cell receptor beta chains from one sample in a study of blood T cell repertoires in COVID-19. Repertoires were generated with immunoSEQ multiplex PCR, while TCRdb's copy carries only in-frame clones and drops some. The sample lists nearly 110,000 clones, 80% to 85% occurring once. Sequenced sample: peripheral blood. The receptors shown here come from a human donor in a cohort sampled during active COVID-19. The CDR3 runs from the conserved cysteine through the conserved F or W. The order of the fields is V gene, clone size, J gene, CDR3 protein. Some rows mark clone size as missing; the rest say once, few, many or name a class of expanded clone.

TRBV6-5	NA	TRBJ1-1	CASSWDSRRNTEAFF
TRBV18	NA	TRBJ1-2	CASSPDRGQGYTF
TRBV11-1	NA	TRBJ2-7	CASSLDRATLYEQYF
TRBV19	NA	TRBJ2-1	CASSSLEREGRNEQFF
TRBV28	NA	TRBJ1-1	CASSFRGLFTEAFF
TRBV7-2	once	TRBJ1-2	CASSFGQWNYGYTF
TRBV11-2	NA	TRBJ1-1	CASSSTGGGTEAFF
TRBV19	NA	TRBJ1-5	CASSSWTGERNQPQHF
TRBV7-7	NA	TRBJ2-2	CASSPRQGGTGELFF
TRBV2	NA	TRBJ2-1	CASSVGLAGANEQFF
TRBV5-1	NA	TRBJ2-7	CASSLRMDTNYEQYF
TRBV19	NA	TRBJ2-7	CASSLVFQGQEQYF
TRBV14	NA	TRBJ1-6	CASSLFRSTGRSPLHF
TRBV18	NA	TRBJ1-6	CASSPGAELNSPLHF
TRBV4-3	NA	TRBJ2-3	CASSQGPSRGDTQYF
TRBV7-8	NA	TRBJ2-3	CASSLLSGSQTDTQYF
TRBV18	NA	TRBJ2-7	CASSPGTGGGEQYF
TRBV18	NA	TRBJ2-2	CASSPHLPGVTGELFF
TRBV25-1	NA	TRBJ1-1	CASSRQDLNTEAFF
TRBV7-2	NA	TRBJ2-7	CASSLVADSSLYEQYF
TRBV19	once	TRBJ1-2	CASSIPPRVRGMDYGYTF
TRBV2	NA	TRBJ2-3	CASRLDREYTDTQYF
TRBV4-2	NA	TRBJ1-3	CASSPRPRTGGAGAGNTIYF